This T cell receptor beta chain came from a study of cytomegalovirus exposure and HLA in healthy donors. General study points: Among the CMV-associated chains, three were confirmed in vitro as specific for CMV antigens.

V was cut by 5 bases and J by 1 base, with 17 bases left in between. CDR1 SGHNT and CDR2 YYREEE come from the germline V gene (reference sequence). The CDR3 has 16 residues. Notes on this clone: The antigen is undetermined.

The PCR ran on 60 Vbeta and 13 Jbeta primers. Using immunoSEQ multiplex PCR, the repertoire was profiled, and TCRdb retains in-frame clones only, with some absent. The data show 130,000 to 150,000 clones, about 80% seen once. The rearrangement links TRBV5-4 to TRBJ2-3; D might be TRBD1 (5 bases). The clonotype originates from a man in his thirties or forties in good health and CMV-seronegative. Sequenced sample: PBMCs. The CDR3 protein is CASSNSWGRGTDTQYF. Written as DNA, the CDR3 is TGTGCCAGCAGTAATTCCTGGGGCCGTGGCACAGATACGCAGTATTTT.